One and the same sample provided the 25 T cell receptor beta chains below, sequenced in a study of blood T cells in healthy people across ages. The second PCR ran roughly 6 to 12 cycles with a sample-barcoded 5' primer and J-beta primers. TCRdb re-derived calls from the 5' RACE reads in MiXCR, one entry per CDR3 protein. The sample has 1.5 million to 2 million distinct CDR3 sequences, approximately 39% seen once. The sequencing sample was made of blood. The receptor source for this set is a human donor in good health.

The genes are TRBV5-1 and TRBJ1-2; the match to TRBD1 covers 11 bases. The CDR3 is made up of 16 amino acids. Per germline, CDR1 SGHRS and CDR2 YFSETQ. Trimming took 4 bases from V and 4 from J; bases not matched to a gene: 9. CDR3 sequence: CASSPVGGTGGYGYTF. CDR3 bases: TGCGCCAGCAGCCCAGTCGGAGGGACAGGGGGCTATGGCTACACCTTC.

On this clonotype: A junction boundary mismatches the germline segment, possibly from a read error. The CDR3: CASGYGLNTEAFF. The CDR3 DNA follows: TGTGCCAGCGGTTACGGACTGAACACTGAAGCTTTCTTT. This chain connects TRBV6-2 or TRBV6-3 to TRBJ1-1; D uncertain. CDR3 length equals 13 residues. The germline V gene encodes CDR1 MNHEY and CDR2 SVGEGT.

V gene TRBV7-2 combines with J gene TRBJ2-1; possible D gene TRBD2, 5 bases. The CDR3 extends over 14 amino acids. Deletions cut 4 bases from V and 14 bases from J, with 21 bases between. Germline CDR1 SGHTA, CDR2 FQGNSA. CDR3 bases: TGTGCCAGCAGCTCCAACTACATACTCGACGGGGAGTTCTTC. Encoded protein: CASSSNYILDGEFF.

The rearrangement joins TRBV5-6 to TRBJ1-4; 9 positions match TRBD1. This CDR3 contains 13 residues. V lost 7 bases and J lost 14; bases outside the gene matches: 12. CDR1 and CDR2 (germline): SGHDT, YYEEEE. CDR3 amino acids: CASGRDRATGLFF. As DNA, the CDR3 is TGTGCCAGCGGCCGGGACAGGGCGACGGGGCTGTTTTTT.

In this sample, this clonotype turned up a few times. This chain connects TRBV6-5 to TRBJ2-3; 8 bases are shared with TRBD1. The J segment lost 3 bases and the V segment lost 0 bases, leaving 8 bases of the junction unmatched. From germline, CDR1 is MNHEY and CDR2 SVGAGI. This CDR3 is 17 amino acids long. CDR3 sequence: CASSYSGQGLLTDTQYF. For the CDR3, the DNA is TGTGCCAGCAGTTACTCTGGACAGGGCCTATTAACAGATACGCAGTATTTT.

This clonotype showed up just a few times. CDR3 nucleotide sequence: TGTGCCAGCAGCTTAGTCTCAGGGGGCGGGTTTGGGGCCAACGTCCTGACTTTC. It yields the protein CASSLVSGGGFGANVLTF. The chain is built from TRBV7-2 and TRBJ2-6; the match to TRBD1 covers 8 bases. J lost 3 bases, V lost 1 base, and 8 bases had no gene match. This CDR3 comprises 18 residues. The germline CDR1 and CDR2 sequences are SGHTA and FQGNSA. The variable domain in full, with the rest retrieved from reference TRBV7-2 and TRBJ2-6, is GAGVSQSPSNKVTEKGKDVELRCDPISGHTALYWYRQSLGQGLEFLIYFQGNSAPDKSGLPSDRFSAERTGGSVSTLTIQRTQQEDSAVYLCASSLVSGGGFGANVLTFGAGSRLTVL.

V usage is TRBV29-1 and J usage is TRBJ2-1; D is uncertain. Per the germline V gene, CDR1 is SQVTM and CDR2 is ANQGSEA. The CDR3 is 10 amino acids. The V and J ends lost 8 bases and 8 bases respectively, with 10 bases between them. The CDR3 bases are TGCAGCTCCGACGCCGATGAGCAGTTCTTC. Residues: CSSDADEQFF.

This clonotype has a count of ten or more. This chain links TRBV20-1 with TRBJ2-5; 8 bases are shared with TRBD2. The CDR3 extends over 16 amino acids. The V gene end was trimmed by 1 base and the J gene end by 7 bases; junction bases not matched to a gene: 14. Per the germline V gene, CDR1 is DFQATT and CDR2 is SNEGSKA (reference sequence). The CDR3 region has the DNA TGCAGTGCTAGAGGCTCTACTAGCGGTACGCCAATGACCCAGTACTTC. It codes for CSARGSTSGTPMTQYF.

The chain joins TRBV7-8 to TRBJ1-1; D possibly corresponds to TRBD1 (5 bases). The CDR3 has 15 residues. The V end was cut by 4 bases, the J end by 1 base, with 13 bases between. The germline V gene has CDR1 SGHVS and CDR2 FQNEAQ. CDR3 loop: CASSYSDNPNTEAFF. DNA for the CDR3: TGTGCCAGCAGCTATTCGGACAACCCGAACACTGAAGCTTTCTTT.

This chain links TRBV7-9 with TRBJ1-2; 7 bases agree with TRBD1. Germline values: CDR1 SEHNR, CDR2 FQNEAQ (reference sequence). J gave up 4 bases and V 4 bases, and 6 bases lay outside the gene matches. CDR3 size: 14 residues. For the CDR3, the DNA is TGTGCCAGCAGCTGGGGACAGTCTCTCTATGGCTACACCTTC. Translating gives CASSWGQSLYGYTF.

The chain uses TRBV20-1 and TRBJ1-6; 8 nucleotides align to TRBD1. CDR3 size: 19 residues. The V gene's germline CDR1 is DFQATT and CDR2 SNEGSKA (reference sequence). Trimming took 6 bases from V and 7 from J; bases not matched to a gene: 23. CDR3 in amino acids: CSAPIRIPGQALLNSPLHF. Written as DNA, the CDR3 is TGCAGTGCCCCGATTCGAATACCGGGACAGGCCCTACTGAATTCACCCCTCCACTTT.

A few counts support this clonotype. V gene TRBV28 combines with J gene TRBJ2-4; D is ambiguous. The J call may be in error: the DNA end matches TRBJ2-7 better. The CDR3 is made up of 11 amino acids. CDR1 is MDHEN and CDR2 is SYDVKM in the germline V gene. CDR3 DNA: TGTGCCAGCAGCCCACAGAGCGAGCAGTACTTC. Its protein is CASSPQSEQYF.

This clonotype has just a few counts. The chain joins TRBV29-1 to TRBJ2-5; D gene ambiguous. CDR3 size: 11 residues. V dropped 4 bases and J dropped 11 bases, with 14 bases sitting between them. CDR1 is SQVTM, CDR2 ANQGSEA, per germline. CDR3 nucleotides: TGCAGCGTTGGGTCCTCCAGTGAGCAGTACTTC. Its translation is CSVGSSSEQYF. The variable domain in full, with the rest retrieved from reference TRBV29-1 and TRBJ2-5, is SAVISQKPSRDICQRGTSLTIQCQVDSQVTMMFWYRQQPGQSLTLIATANQGSEATYESGFVIDKFPISRPNLTFSTLTVSNMSPEDSSIYLCSVGSSSEQYFGPGTRLLVL.

There are many counts of this clonotype. The rearrangement links TRBV12-3 or TRBV12-4 to TRBJ2-4; D uncertain. V lost 4 bases to trimming and J lost 8 bases, with 12 bases between them. The CDR3 contains 13 residues. CDR3 nucleotides: TGTGCCAGCAGTTCCGCTCCATGGCACATTCAGTACTTC. Its translation is CASSSAPWHIQYF.

This chain uses TRBV6-6 with TRBJ2-4, with a weak D call TRBD2 (5 bases). TRBJ2-7 matches the DNA end more closely, so the J call is doubtful. CDR3 size: 14 residues. In germline, CDR1 is MNHNY, CDR2 SVGAGI (reference sequence). The chain's CDR3 is CASSYDTGTYEQYF. CDR3 nucleotides: TGTGCCAGCAGTTACGACACCGGGACCTACGAGCAGTACTTC.

The chain uses TRBV12-3 or TRBV12-4 and TRBJ2-3; 10 bases are shared with TRBD2. V gave up 1 base and J gave up 6 bases; unmatched junction bases: 7. This CDR3 has 16 residues. CDR3 in amino acids: CASSLGTSGVPDTQYF. Written as DNA, the CDR3 is TGTGCCAGCAGTTTAGGTACTAGCGGGGTACCGGATACGCAGTATTTT.

This chain uses TRBV28 with TRBJ1-2; perhaps TRBD1 as D (6 bases). V shed 2 bases and J shed 7 bases, with 11 bases lying between them. The V gene's germline CDR1 is MDHEN and CDR2 SYDVKM. The CDR3 consists of 13 residues. The CDR3 DNA is TGTGCCAGCAGTTTACGGGGGGCGTTTGGCTACACCTTC. Amino acids: CASSLRGAFGYTF.

This chain uses TRBV5-1 with TRBJ2-1; 8 bases are a match to TRBD2. V lost 0 bases to trimming and J lost 5 bases; unmatched junction nucleotides: 10. CDR3 length: 17 residues. CDR1 is SGHRS, CDR2 YFSETQ, per germline. The CDR3 protein is CASSLAGRGGWNNEQFF. The DNA of the CDR3 is TGCGCCAGCAGCTTGGCCGGCCGGGGGGGCTGGAACAATGAGCAGTTCTTC.

In this sample, this clonotype turned up a few times. The rearrangement uses TRBV5-1 and TRBJ1-4, with TRBD1 identical over 7 bases. The germline V gene has CDR1 SGHRS and CDR2 YFSETQ. Germline trimming cut 1 base from V and 5 bases from J; bases unmatched to any gene: 5. The CDR3 is 15 amino acids. CDR3 sequence (DNA): TGCGCCAGCAGCTTGCCATCAGGGGGGAATGAAAAACTGTTTTTT. Translation: CASSLPSGGNEKLFF.

This sequence joins TRBV12-3 or TRBV12-4 and TRBJ2-1; 8 nucleotides line up with TRBD1. The CDR3 runs to 12 residues. The trim removed 8 bases at V and 8 bases at J, leaving 5 bases unmatched. The CDR3 DNA follows: TGTGCCAGCTCAGACAGGGGCTATGAGCAGTTCTTC. It codes for CASSDRGYEQFF.

V and J are TRBV15 and TRBJ1-2; D not resolved. Between the trimmed V and J ends, which lost 3 bases and 8 bases, there was a span of 16 bases. Germline V gene sequence: CDR1 LNHNV, CDR2 YYDKDF (reference sequence). This CDR3 spans 14 amino acids. The CDR3 DNA reads as TGTGCCACCAGCAGGCGTACGGCGGGTGCGGGCTACACCTTC. This translates into CATSRRTAGAGYTF.

This clonotype was seen only a few times. The gene calls are TRBV9 and TRBJ2-1; D not resolved. V lost 4 bases and J lost 10, with 27 bases in between. The CDR3 consists of 17 residues. Germline CDR1 reads SGDLS; CDR2 reads YYNGEE. Here the CDR3 reads CASSYYPTGSSMGEQFF. The CDR3 DNA reads as TGTGCCAGCAGCTATTATCCGACTGGGTCGTCGATGGGGGAGCAGTTCTTC.

The chain has TRBV20-1 and TRBJ2-1, with TRBD1 identical over 10 bases. The germline CDR1 and CDR2 sequences are DFQATT and SNEGSKA (reference sequence). The CDR3 is made up of 15 amino acids. V was pared by 3 bases and J by 10 bases, with 12 bases of the junction left unmatched. The CDR3 loop reads CSARGGQGFGYEQFF. The CDR3 nucleotides are TGCAGTGCTAGGGGGGGACAGGGGTTTGGTTACGAGCAGTTCTTC.

This clonotype was detected once. CDR3 bases: TGTGCCAGCAGTCCCCCTCGGGGAACTCCCTACAATGAGCAGTTCTTC. This sequence encodes CASSPPRGTPYNEQFF. V gene TRBV12-3 or TRBV12-4 combines with J gene TRBJ2-1; possible D gene TRBD2, 5 bases. The CDR3 length is 16 residues. Trimming stripped 5 bases from V and 2 bases from J, with 16 bases between.

This chain connects TRBV7-9 to TRBJ1-2; the match to TRBD1 covers 9 bases. Trimming at V came to 4 bases and at J to 6 bases, leaving 3 bases not matched to a gene. CDR3 size: 13 residues. Germline V lookup: CDR1 SEHNR, CDR2 FQNEAQ (reference sequence). As DNA, the CDR3 is TGTGCCAGCAGCTCTAACAGGGGGCATGGCTACACCTTC. It codes for CASSSNRGHGYTF.